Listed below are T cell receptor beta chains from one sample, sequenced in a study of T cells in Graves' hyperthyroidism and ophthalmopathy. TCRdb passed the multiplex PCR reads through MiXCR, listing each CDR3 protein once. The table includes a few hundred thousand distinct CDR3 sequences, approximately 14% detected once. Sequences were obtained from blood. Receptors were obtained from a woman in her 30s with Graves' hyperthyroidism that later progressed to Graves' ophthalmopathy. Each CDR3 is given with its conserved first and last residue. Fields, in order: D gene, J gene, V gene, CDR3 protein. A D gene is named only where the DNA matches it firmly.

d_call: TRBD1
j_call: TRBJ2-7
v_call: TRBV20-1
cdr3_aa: CSARPRGTGWYEQYF

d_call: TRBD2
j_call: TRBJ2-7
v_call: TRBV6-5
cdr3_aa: CASSYSWTSGRSYEQYF

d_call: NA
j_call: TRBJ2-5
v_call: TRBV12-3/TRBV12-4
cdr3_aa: CASSLPGVGETQYF

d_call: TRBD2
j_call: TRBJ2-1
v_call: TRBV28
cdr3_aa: CASSLGTRAYNEQFF

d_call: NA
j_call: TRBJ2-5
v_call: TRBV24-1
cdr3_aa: CATSPVASREAETQYF

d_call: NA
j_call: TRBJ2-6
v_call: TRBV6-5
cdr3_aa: CASSYSLPGANVLTF

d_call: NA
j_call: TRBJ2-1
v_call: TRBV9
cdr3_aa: CASSVRGEASSYNEQFF

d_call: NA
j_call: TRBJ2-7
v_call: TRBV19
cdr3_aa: CASSIRGLSYEQYF

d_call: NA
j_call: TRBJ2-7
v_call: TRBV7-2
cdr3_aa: CASSLPKGGSYEQYF

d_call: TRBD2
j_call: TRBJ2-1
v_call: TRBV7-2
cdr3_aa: CASSLDSTSGNEQFF

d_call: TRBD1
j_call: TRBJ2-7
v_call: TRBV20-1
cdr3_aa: CSARRLSWTGGSYEQYF

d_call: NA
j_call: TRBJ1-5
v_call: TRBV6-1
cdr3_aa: CASSEGAAYNQPQHF

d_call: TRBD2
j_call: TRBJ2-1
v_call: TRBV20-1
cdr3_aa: CSAIDGTGGPVEQFF

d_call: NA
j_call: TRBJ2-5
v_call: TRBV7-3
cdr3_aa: CASSLSPVVGEAETQYF

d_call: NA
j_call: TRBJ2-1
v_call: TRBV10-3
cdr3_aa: CAISESTYKEQFF

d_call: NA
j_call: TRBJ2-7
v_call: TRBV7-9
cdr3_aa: CAGSDSVNSYEQYF

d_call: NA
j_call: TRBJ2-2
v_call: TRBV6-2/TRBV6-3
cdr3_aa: CASRTVGPTGELFF